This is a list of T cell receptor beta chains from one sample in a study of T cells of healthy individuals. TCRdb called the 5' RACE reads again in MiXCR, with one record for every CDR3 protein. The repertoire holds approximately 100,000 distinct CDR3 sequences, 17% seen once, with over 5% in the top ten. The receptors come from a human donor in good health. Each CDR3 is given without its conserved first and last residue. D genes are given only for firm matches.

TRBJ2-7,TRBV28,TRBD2,ASSPIAGAVREQY
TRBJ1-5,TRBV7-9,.,ASSKGGAPNNQPQH
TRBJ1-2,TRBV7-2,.,ASSLAPPGAYGYT
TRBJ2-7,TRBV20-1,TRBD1,SARDRVYEQY
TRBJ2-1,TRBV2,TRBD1,ASSDRGHEQF
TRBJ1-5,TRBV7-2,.,ASSPSWDSNQPQH
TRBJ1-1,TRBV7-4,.,ASSFPLSRAF
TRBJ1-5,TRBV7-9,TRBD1,ASSATDRAVNQPQH
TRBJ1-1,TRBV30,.,AWKPGRVNTEAF
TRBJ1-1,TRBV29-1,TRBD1,SSTGANTEAF
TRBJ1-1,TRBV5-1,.,ASSLLQEDTEAF
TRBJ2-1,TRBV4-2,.,ASSQVWPLTYNEQF
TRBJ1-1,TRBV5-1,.,ASSFQGAGTEAF
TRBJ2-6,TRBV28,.,ASSLGFGANVLT
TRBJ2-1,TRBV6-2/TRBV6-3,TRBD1,ASSSDRVQF